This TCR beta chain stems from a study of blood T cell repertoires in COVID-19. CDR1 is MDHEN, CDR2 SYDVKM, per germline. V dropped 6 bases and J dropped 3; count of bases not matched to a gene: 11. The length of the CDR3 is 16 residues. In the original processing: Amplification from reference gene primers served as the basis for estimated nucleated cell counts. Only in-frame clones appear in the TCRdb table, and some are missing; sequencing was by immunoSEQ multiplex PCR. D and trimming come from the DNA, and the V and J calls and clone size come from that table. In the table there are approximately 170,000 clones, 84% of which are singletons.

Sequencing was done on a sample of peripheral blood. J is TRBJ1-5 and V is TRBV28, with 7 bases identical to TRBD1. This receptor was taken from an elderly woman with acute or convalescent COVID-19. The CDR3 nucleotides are TGTGCCAGCAGGAACATCGACAGGGCTCACAATCAGCCCCAGCATTTT. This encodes CASRNIDRAHNQPQHF.